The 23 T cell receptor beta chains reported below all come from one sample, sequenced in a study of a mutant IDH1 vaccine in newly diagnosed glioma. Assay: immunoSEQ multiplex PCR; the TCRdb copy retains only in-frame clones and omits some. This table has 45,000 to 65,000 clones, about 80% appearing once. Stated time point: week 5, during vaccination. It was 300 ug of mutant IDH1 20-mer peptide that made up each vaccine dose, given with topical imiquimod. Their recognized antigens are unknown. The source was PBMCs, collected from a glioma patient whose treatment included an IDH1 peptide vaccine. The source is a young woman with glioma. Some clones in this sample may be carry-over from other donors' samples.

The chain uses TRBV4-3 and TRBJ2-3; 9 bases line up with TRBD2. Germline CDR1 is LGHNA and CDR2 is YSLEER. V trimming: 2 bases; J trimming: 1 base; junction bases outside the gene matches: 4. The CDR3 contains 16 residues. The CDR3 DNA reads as TGCGCCAGCAGCCAAAGTAGCGGGAGAGGCACAGATACGCAGTATTTT. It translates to CASSQSSGRGTDTQYF.

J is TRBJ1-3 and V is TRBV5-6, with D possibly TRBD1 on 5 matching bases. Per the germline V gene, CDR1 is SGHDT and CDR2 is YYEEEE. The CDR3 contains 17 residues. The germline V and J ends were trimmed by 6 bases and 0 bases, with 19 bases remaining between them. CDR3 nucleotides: TGTGCCAGCACCAAATATACGGGGCCTAGCTCTGGAAACACCATATATTTT. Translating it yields CASTKYTGPSSGNTIYF.

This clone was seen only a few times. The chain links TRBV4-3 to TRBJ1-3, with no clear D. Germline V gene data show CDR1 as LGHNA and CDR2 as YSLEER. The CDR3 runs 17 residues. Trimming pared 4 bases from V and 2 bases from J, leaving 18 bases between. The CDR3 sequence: CASSRGVLGITGNTIYF. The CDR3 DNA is TGCGCCAGCAGCCGAGGTGTTCTGGGGATAACTGGAAACACCATATATTTT.

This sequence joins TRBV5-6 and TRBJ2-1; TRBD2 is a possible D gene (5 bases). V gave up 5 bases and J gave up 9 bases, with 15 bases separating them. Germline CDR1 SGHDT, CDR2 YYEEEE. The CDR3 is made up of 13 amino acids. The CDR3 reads CASRPLGLGEQFF. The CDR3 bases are TGTGCCAGCAGGCCACTCGGACTGGGTGAGCAGTTCTTC.

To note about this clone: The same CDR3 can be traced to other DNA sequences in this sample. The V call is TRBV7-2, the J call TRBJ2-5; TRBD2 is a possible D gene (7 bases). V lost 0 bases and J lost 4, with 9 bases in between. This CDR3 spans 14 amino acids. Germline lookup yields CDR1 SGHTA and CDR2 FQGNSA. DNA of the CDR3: TGTGCCAGCAGCTTAGCCGGGGGGCCAGAGACCCAGTACTTC. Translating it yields CASSLAGGPETQYF.

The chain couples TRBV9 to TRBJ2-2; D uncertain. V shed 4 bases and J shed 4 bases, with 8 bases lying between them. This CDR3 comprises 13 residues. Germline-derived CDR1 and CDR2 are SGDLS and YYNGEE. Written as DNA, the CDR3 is TGTGCCAGCAGCCTTATTGGCACCGGGGAGCTGTTTTTT. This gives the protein CASSLIGTGELFF.

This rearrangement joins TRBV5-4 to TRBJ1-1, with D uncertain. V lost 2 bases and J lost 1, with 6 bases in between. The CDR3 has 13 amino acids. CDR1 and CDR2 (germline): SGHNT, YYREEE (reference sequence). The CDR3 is CASSFGPNTEAFF. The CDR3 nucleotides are TGTGCCAGCAGCTTCGGACCGAACACTGAAGCTTTCTTT.

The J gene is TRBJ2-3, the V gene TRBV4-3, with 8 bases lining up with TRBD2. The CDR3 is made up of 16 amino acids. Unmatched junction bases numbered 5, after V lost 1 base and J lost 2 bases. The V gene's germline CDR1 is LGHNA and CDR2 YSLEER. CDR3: CASSQGSGAITDTQYF. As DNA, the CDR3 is TGCGCCAGCAGCCAAGGTAGCGGGGCGATCACAGATACGCAGTATTTT.

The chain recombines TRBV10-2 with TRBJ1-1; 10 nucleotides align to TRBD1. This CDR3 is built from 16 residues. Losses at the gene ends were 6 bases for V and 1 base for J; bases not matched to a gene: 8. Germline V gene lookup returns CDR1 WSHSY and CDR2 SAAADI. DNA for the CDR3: TGCGCCAGCAGCGAATGGGACAGGGGCCCGAACACTGAAGCTTTCTTT. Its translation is CASSEWDRGPNTEAFF.

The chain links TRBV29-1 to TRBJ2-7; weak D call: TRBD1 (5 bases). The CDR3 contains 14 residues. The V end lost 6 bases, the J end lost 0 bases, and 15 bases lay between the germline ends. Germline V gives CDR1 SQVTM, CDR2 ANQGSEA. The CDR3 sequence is CSVEDISSSYEQYF. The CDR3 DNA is TGCAGCGTAGAGGACATTTCGAGCTCCTACGAGCAGTACTTC.

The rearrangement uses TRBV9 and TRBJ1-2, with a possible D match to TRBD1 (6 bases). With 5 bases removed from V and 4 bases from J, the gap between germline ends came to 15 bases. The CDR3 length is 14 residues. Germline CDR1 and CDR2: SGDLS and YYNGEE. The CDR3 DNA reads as TGTGCCAGCAGTGCTAGGACAGCTGTCTATGGCTACACCTTC. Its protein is CASSARTAVYGYTF.

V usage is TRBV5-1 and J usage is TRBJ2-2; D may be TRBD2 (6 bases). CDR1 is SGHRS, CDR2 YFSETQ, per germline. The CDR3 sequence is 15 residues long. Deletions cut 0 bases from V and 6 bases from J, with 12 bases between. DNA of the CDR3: TGCGCCAGCAGCTTGGTGACTAGTGGTTCCGGGGAGCTGTTTTTT. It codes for CASSLVTSGSGELFF.

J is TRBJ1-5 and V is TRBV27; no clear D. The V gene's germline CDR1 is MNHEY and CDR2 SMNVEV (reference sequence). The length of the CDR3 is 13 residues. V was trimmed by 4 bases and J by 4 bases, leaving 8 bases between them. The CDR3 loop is CASSSRWNQPQHF. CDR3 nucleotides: TGTGCCAGCAGTTCGAGATGGAATCAGCCCCAGCATTTT.

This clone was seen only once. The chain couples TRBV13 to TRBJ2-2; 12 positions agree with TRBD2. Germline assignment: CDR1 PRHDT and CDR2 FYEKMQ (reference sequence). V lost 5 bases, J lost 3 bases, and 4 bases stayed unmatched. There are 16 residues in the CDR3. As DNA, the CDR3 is TGTGCCAGCAGCCCTGGGACTAGCGGGTACACCGGGGAGCTGTTTTTT. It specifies CASSPGTSGYTGELFF.

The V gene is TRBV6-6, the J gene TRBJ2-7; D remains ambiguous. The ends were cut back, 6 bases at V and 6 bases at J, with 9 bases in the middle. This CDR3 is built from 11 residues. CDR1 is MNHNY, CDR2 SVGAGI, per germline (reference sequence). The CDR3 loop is CASSPAREQYF. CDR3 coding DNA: TGTGCCAGCAGCCCCGCTCGCGAGCAGTACTTC.

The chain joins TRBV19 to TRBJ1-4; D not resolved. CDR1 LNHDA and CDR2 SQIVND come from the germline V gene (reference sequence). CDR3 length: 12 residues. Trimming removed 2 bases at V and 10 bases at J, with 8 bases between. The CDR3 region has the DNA TGTGCCAGTAGTATACGGGAAGGAAAACTGTTTTTT. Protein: CASSIREGKLFF.

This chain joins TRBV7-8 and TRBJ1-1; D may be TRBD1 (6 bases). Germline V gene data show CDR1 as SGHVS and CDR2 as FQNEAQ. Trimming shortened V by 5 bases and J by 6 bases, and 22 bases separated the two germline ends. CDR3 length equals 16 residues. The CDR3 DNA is TGTGCCAGCAGCCCCAGCGTGATCTTACAGGGCCCTGAAGCTTTCTTT. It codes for CASSPSVILQGPEAFF.

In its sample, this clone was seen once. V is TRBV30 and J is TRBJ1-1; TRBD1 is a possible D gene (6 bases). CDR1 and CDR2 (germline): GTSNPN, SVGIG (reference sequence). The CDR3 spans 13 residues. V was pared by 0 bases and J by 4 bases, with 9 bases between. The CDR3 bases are TGTGCCTGGAGTGTACGAGGGGGCACTGAAGCTTTCTTT. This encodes CAWSVRGGTEAFF.

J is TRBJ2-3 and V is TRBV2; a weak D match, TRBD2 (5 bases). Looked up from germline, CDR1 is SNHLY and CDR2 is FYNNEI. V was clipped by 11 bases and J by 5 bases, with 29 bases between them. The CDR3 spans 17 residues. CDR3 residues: CASPPPRLTDTRDTQYF. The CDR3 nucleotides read TGTGCCTCCCCCCCGCCTCGCCTGACCGACACTAGAGATACGCAGTATTTT.

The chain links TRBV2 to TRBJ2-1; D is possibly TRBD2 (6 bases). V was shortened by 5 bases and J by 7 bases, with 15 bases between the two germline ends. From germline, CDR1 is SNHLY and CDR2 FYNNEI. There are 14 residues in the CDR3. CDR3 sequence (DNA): TGTGCCAGCAGTAAGGACCTAGCGCCGAATGAGCAGTTCTTC. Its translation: CASSKDLAPNEQFF.

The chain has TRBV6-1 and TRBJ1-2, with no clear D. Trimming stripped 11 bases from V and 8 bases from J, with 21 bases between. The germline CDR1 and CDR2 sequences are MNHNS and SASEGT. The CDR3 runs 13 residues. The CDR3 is CASLEEAKRGYTF. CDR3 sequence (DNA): TGTGCCTCCCTTGAGGAGGCAAAGAGGGGCTACACCTTC.

The CDR3 DNA is TGTGCCAGCAGCCCGGGAGGGAAGGACTATGGCTACACCTTC. Translated: CASSPGGKDYGYTF. The genes are TRBV7-2 and TRBJ1-2, with D uncertain. Germline V gives CDR1 SGHTA, CDR2 FQGNSA. This CDR3 comprises 14 residues. The V end was cut by 5 bases, the J end by 3 bases, with 13 bases between.

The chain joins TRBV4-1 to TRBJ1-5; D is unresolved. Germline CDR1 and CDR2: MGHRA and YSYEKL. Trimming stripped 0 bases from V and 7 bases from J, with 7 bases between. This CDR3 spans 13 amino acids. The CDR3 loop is CASSQELSQPQHF. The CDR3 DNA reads TGCGCCAGCAGCCAAGAGTTGTCCCAGCCCCAGCATTTT.